These 25 T cell receptor beta chains came from one sample sequenced in a study of cytomegalovirus exposure and HLA in healthy donors. 13 Jbeta primers and 60 Vbeta primers were used for the PCR. Generated by immunoSEQ multiplex PCR, the TCRdb table keeps only in-frame clones and is missing some. The data contain 150,000 to 200,000 clones, around 82% of them seen just once; the ten biggest clones take up around 2%. The sequenced sample was PBMCs. Every receptor here comes from a man between 18 and 29 years old in good health and CMV-seronegative.

This chain joins TRBV6-6 and TRBJ1-6; 7 nucleotides match TRBD1. After removal of 7 bases from V and 7 bases from J, the junction contained 7 bases not matched to a gene. From germline, CDR1 is MNHNY and CDR2 SVGAGI (reference sequence). CDR3 length: 14 residues. CDR3 nucleotide sequence: TGTGCCAGCAAAATACAGGGGACGAATTCACCCCTCCACTTT. Translation gives CASKIQGTNSPLHF.

This chain connects TRBV5-4 to TRBJ2-5; 11 bases are a match to TRBD2. The J call is uncertain, as TRBJ2-7 better fits the DNA end. CDR1 is SGHNT and CDR2 is YYREEE in the germline V gene (reference sequence). The CDR3 has 17 amino acids. CDR3 bases: TGTGCCAGCAGCTGGGCCCCTATAGCGGGAGGGCCATACGAGCAGTACTTC. Protein: CASSWAPIAGGPYEQYF.

The J gene is TRBJ2-7, the V gene TRBV7-8, with 12 nucleotides matching TRBD2. J gave up 2 bases and V 1 base, and 9 bases lay outside the gene matches. CDR1 and CDR2 (germline): SGHVS, FQNEAQ. The CDR3 loop spans 18 amino acids. The DNA of the CDR3 is TGTGCCAGCAGCTTAGTCCCTAGCGGGGGGGCCCGCCCCTACGAGCAGTACTTC. Translating it yields CASSLVPSGGARPYEQYF.

The chain combines TRBV5-6 with TRBJ2-7; TRBD1 matches 7 bases. The CDR3 consists of 14 residues. CDR1 and CDR2 from the germline V gene are SGHDT and YYEEEE. Trimming took 4 bases from V and 4 from J; bases not matched to a gene: 8. CDR3 nucleotide sequence: TGTGCCAGCAGCCTAAGGACAGGTTTGTACGAGCAGTACTTC. The encoded protein is CASSLRTGLYEQYF.

The chain joins TRBV6-1 to TRBJ1-5; TRBD1 agrees at 7 bases. The CDR3 is made up of 15 amino acids. With V trimmed by 8 bases and J by 0 bases, 7 bases remained unmatched. CDR1 and CDR2 from the germline V gene are MNHNS and SASEGT. In nucleotides, the CDR3 is TGTGCCAGCGGTGGGACAGTCAATAGCAATCAGCCCCAGCATTTT. It codes for CASGGTVNSNQPQHF.

V gene TRBV10-2 combines with J gene TRBJ1-1; D is undetermined. V was cut by 4 bases and J by 4 bases, with 19 bases left in between. The CDR3 has 16 residues. Germline V gene lookup returns CDR1 WSHSY and CDR2 SAAADI. In DNA form, the CDR3 reads TGCGCCAGCAGTGGGCGGCCGGGCGGCGGGCGCACTGAAGCTTTCTTT. Protein sequence: CASSGRPGGGRTEAFF.

The J gene is TRBJ1-2, the V gene TRBV18; possible D gene TRBD1, 6 bases. Germline assignment: CDR1 KGHSH and CDR2 LQKENI. This CDR3 region has 15 residues. Trimming stripped 0 bases from V and 7 bases from J, with 15 bases between. CDR3 sequence: CASSPPNPRGFGYTF. Written as DNA, the CDR3 is TGTGCCAGCTCACCACCCAACCCCAGGGGATTTGGCTACACCTTC.

The V and J genes are TRBV5-6 and TRBJ1-4; 8 bases agree with TRBD1. After removal of 4 bases from V and 12 bases from J, the junction contained 14 bases not matched to a gene. The CDR3 runs 15 residues. Germline V lookup: CDR1 SGHDT, CDR2 YYEEEE. This CDR3 reads CASSPRTGRGMELFF. In nucleotides, the CDR3 is TGTGCCAGCAGCCCAAGGACAGGGAGGGGTATGGAACTGTTTTTT.

The rearrangement links TRBV27 to TRBJ2-5; 7 bases map to TRBD1. J was trimmed by 5 bases and V by 6 bases; bases with no gene match: 21. Germline V gives CDR1 MNHEY, CDR2 SMNVEV (reference sequence). The CDR3 consists of 18 residues. The CDR3 sequence: CASRPKQTQGVIGETQYF. In DNA, the CDR3 is TGTGCCAGCAGACCGAAACAGACGCAGGGGGTTATTGGTGAGACCCAGTACTTC.

The chain employs TRBV7-6 and TRBJ1-3; 9 bases fit TRBD1. The V segment lost 4 bases and the J segment 4 bases; nucleotides outside the gene matches: 8. The CDR3 loop spans 16 amino acids. CDR1 is SGHVS and CDR2 is FNYEAQ in the germline V gene. The CDR3 loop reads CASSSDRGIVGNTIYF. CDR3 in DNA: TGTGCCAGCAGCTCCGACAGGGGGATTGTCGGAAACACCATATATTTT.

CDR3 DNA: TGTGCCAGCAGCGTAGTCGGGGGGGGCTTCACCGGGGAGCTGTTTTTT. This codes for CASSVVGGGFTGELFF. The chain recombines TRBV9 with TRBJ2-2; 8 bases are a match to TRBD2. Trimming at V came to 0 bases and at J to 4 bases, leaving 5 bases not matched to a gene. Germline CDR1 and CDR2: SGDLS and YYNGEE. The CDR3 runs to 16 residues.

V gene TRBV7-9 combines with J gene TRBJ2-7; the match to TRBD2 covers 8 bases. The CDR3 totals 15 residues. CDR1 and CDR2 (germline): SEHNR, FQNEAQ (reference sequence). The ends lost 3 bases at V and 6 bases at J; junction bases unmatched: 10. The CDR3 spells CASSFTGLGKLEQYF. The CDR3 coding sequence is TGTGCCAGCAGCTTTACGGGACTAGGAAAACTCGAGCAGTACTTC.

This clone was seen just once. The chain couples TRBV11-1 to TRBJ2-1; perhaps TRBD1 as D (6 bases). The CDR3 length is 17 residues. The ends were cut back, 3 bases at V and 6 bases at J, with 21 bases in the middle. Per the germline V gene, CDR1 is SGHAT and CDR2 is FQDESV (reference sequence). The CDR3 is CASSFQGMSSKINEQFF. In nucleotides, the CDR3 is TGTGCCAGCAGCTTTCAGGGGATGAGTTCAAAAATCAATGAGCAGTTCTTC.

The chain couples TRBV5-1 to TRBJ2-7; D perhaps matches TRBD2 (6 bases). The ends were cut back, 1 base at V and 0 bases at J, with 11 bases in the middle. From germline, CDR1 is SGHRS and CDR2 YFSETQ. The CDR3 is made up of 15 amino acids. Here the CDR3 reads CASSLFRESSYEQYF. The CDR3, as DNA: TGCGCCAGCAGCTTGTTCCGGGAGAGCTCCTACGAGCAGTACTTC.

The chain is built from TRBV25-1 and TRBJ2-7; TRBD2 matches 7 bases. The CDR3 runs 14 residues. After removal of 5 bases from V and 2 bases from J, the junction contained 6 bases not matched to a gene. The germline CDR1 and CDR2 sequences are MGHDK and SYGVNS. In DNA, the CDR3 is TGTGCCAGCAGTAGCGCAGGGACTACCTACGAGCAGTACTTC. Protein sequence: CASSSAGTTYEQYF.

This clone was detected once. The DNA for the CDR3 is TGTGCCCAACGGGACAGCGGAAATTCACCCCTCCACTTT. Protein sequence: CAQRDSGNSPLHF. The J gene is TRBJ1-6, the V gene TRBV30; 7 bases align to TRBD1. J was trimmed by 7 bases and V by 8 bases; bases with no gene match: 8. This CDR3 has 13 residues. Germline CDR1 and CDR2: GTSNPN and SVGIG (reference sequence). Full variable domain (rest looked up from reference TRBV30 and TRBJ1-6): SQTIHQWPATLVQPVGSPLSLECTVEGTSNPNLYWYRQAAGRGLQLLFYSVGIGQISSEVPQNLSASRPQDRQFILSSKKLLLSDSGFYLCAQRDSGNSPLHFGNGTRLTVT.

This rearrangement joins TRBV19 to TRBJ1-6; the D gene is possibly TRBD1 (5 bases). The CDR3 consists of 15 residues. Trimming took 5 bases from V and 7 from J, leaving 15 bases between them. The germline V gene has CDR1 LNHDA and CDR2 SQIVND (reference sequence). The chain's CDR3 is CASSPRRGYNSPLHF. CDR3 DNA: TGTGCCAGTAGTCCAAGGAGGGGCTACAATTCACCCCTCCACTTT.

The chain combines TRBV4-1 with TRBJ2-7; D possibly corresponds to TRBD2 (6 bases). V shed 1 base and J shed 3 bases, with 19 bases lying between them. The CDR3 totals 17 residues. The germline V gene encodes CDR1 MGHRA and CDR2 YSYEKL. The CDR3 DNA is TGCGCCAGCAGCCAAGTAACAACCATAGCGGCTGGCTACGAGCAGTACTTC. It codes for CASSQVTTIAAGYEQYF.

The chain links TRBV29-1 to TRBJ2-3, with 7 bases identical to TRBD1. J lost 0 bases, V lost 5 bases, and 2 bases had no gene match. CDR1 is SQVTM, CDR2 ANQGSEA, per germline. The CDR3 is 13 amino acids. For the CDR3, the DNA is TGCAGCGTTAGGGACAGCAGCACAGATACGCAGTATTTT. As protein: CSVRDSSTDTQYF.

This chain joins TRBV19 and TRBJ2-7; a weak D match, TRBD2 (6 bases). The CDR3 is made up of 11 amino acids. The germline CDR1 and CDR2 sequences are LNHDA and SQIVND (reference sequence). V shed 5 bases and J shed 6 bases, with 8 bases lying between them. The chain's CDR3 is CASSGGSEQYF. The CDR3 nucleotides are TGTGCCAGTAGTGGAGGGTCCGAGCAGTACTTC. Together with reference TRBV19 and TRBJ2-7, the CDR3 gives the full variable domain: DGGITQSPKYLFRKEGQNVTLSCEQNLNHDAMYWYRQDPGQGLRLIYYSQIVNDFQKGDIAEGYSVSREKKESFPLTVTSAQKNPTAFYLCASSGGSEQYFGPGTRLTVT.

The chain has TRBV4-3 and TRBJ2-1; 9 nucleotides agree with TRBD1. The germline CDR1 and CDR2 sequences are LGHNA and YSLEER. The CDR3 totals 16 residues. Trimming took 0 bases from V and 6 from J; bases not matched to a gene: 6. Here the CDR3 DNA reads TGCGCCAGCAGCCAAGATGACAGGGGGTGGGCCAATGAGCAGTTCTTC. Translating it yields CASSQDDRGWANEQFF.

This clone occurred once. The chain carries TRBV4-2 and TRBJ1-3; perhaps TRBD1 as D (6 bases). Germline V gene data show CDR1 as LGHNA and CDR2 as YNFKEQ. The CDR3 has 16 residues. Trimming removed 0 bases at V and 2 bases at J, with 11 bases between. The CDR3 sequence is CASSQDPRGTGNTIYF. CDR3 DNA: TGTGCCAGCAGCCAAGATCCCAGGGGAACTGGAAACACCATATATTTT.

V and J are TRBV9 and TRBJ2-7; 8 bases line up with TRBD2. CDR3 length equals 16 residues. V was clipped by 4 bases and J by 0 bases; unmatched bases: 9. Per the germline V gene, CDR1 is SGDLS and CDR2 is YYNGEE. CDR3 residues: CASSYDIAGTSYEQYF. Here the CDR3 DNA reads TGTGCCAGCAGCTACGATATAGCGGGGACCTCCTACGAGCAGTACTTC.

Concerning this clone: Other DNA variants within this sample encode the same CDR3. V gene TRBV27 combines with J gene TRBJ1-5; 8 positions agree with TRBD1. Losses at the gene ends were 2 bases for V and 4 bases for J; bases not matched to a gene: 4. Germline V gives CDR1 MNHEY, CDR2 SMNVEV (reference sequence). The CDR3 has 15 amino acids. The CDR3 reads CASSLGTGGNQPQHF. CDR3 nucleotide sequence: TGTGCCAGCAGTTTAGGGACAGGAGGAAATCAGCCCCAGCATTTT.

V is TRBV9 and J is TRBJ2-6, with 7 bases fitting TRBD1. This CDR3 has 19 amino acids. After removal of 0 bases from V and 0 bases from J, the junction contained 9 bases not matched to a gene. Per the germline V gene, CDR1 is SGDLS and CDR2 is YYNGEE. CDR3 sequence (DNA): TGTGCCAGCAGCGTAGTTCCCGGGACAGCAAACTCTGGGGCCAACGTCCTGACTTTC. Encoded protein: CASSVVPGTANSGANVLTF.